Included here is one TCR beta chain sequence, with context. The antigen remains unidentified. The data are from a study of cytomegalovirus exposure and HLA in healthy donors. Background on the study: A data release that came early held some 79 million unique TCRs from HLA-typed donors.

The PCR contained 60 Vbeta and 13 Jbeta primers. TCRdb keeps only in-frame clones here, not all; method: immunoSEQ multiplex PCR. Of 150,000 to 200,000 clones listed, approximately 80% are singletons. Findings of the study overall: Most TCR beta V segments were productive about 87% or about 30% of the time in an earlier analysis. A later analysis linked a missense DCLRE1C variant to TCR beta V- and J-gene trimming.

The germline CDR1 and CDR2 sequences are MDHEN and SYDVKM. This CDR3 has 16 amino acids. V dropped 7 bases and J dropped 7 bases, with 20 bases sitting between them. The TCR originated in a woman in her 50s in good health and CMV-seronegative. The genes are TRBV28 and TRBJ1-6, with D perhaps matching TRBD1 (5 bases). Sequenced material: PBMCs. CDR3: CASTPRGAGMNSPLHF. The CDR3 coding sequence is TGTGCCAGCACCCCCCGTGGTGCAGGGATGAATTCACCCCTCCACTTT.